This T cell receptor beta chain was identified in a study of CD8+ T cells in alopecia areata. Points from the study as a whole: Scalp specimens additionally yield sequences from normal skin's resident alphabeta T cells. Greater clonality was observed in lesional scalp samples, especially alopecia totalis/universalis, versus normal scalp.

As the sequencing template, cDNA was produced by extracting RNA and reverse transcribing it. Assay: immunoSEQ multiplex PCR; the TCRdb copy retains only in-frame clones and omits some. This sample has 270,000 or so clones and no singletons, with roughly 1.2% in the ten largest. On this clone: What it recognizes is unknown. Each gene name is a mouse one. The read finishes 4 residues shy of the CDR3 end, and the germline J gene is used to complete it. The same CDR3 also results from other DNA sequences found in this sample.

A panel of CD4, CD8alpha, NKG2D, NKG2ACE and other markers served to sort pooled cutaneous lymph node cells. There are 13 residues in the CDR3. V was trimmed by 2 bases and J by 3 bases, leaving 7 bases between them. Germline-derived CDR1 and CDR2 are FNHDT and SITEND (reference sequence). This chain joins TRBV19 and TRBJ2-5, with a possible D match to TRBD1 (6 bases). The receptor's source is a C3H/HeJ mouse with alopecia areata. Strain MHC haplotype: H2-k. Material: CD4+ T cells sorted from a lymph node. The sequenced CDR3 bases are TGTGCCAGCAGTATGAGGGGGCAAGAC. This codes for CASSMRGQD. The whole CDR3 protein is CASSMRGQDTQYF.